A selection of T cell receptor beta chains follows, all from one sample in a study of T cells in Graves' hyperthyroidism and ophthalmopathy. TCRdb called the multiplex PCR reads again in MiXCR, with one record for every CDR3 protein. The sample includes about 600,000 distinct CDR3 sequences, more than 15% of them seen just once. The specimen was blood. These receptors all come from a woman between 40 and 50 years old with Graves' ophthalmopathy. The CDR3 runs from the conserved cysteine through the conserved F or W. D genes are given only for firm matches. The size of a clone is reported for some rows only, either as once, few or many, or as a class for expanded clones.

clone_size: NA; d_call: TRBD2; j_call: TRBJ2-3; cdr3_length: 17; v_call: TRBV7-8; cdr3_aa: CASSSALAGTSPDTQYF; cdr3_nt: TGTGCCAGCAGCTCCGCCCTTGCAGGGACTAGCCCGGATACGCAGTATTTT
clone_size: NA; d_call: TRBD2; j_call: TRBJ2-1; cdr3_length: 13; v_call: TRBV12-3/TRBV12-4; cdr3_aa: CASTQRLAGEQFF; cdr3_nt: TGTGCCAGCACCCAGCGACTAGCCGGTGAGCAGTTCTTC
clone_size: NA; d_call: TRBD1; j_call: TRBJ1-5; cdr3_length: 14; v_call: TRBV12-3/TRBV12-4; cdr3_aa: CASSAGQTNQPQHF; cdr3_nt: TGTGCCAGCAGTGCGGGACAGACCAATCAGCCCCAGCATTTT
clone_size: many; d_call: TRBD1; j_call: TRBJ2-6; cdr3_length: 18; v_call: TRBV2; cdr3_aa: CASSSRGPLASGANVLTF; cdr3_nt: TGTGCCAGCAGTTCCAGGGGGCCGCTGGCCTCTGGGGCCAACGTCCTGACTTTC
clone_size: NA; d_call: NA; j_call: TRBJ1-4; cdr3_length: 14; v_call: TRBV3-1; cdr3_aa: CASSQGEGDGKLFF; cdr3_nt: TGTGCCAGCAGCCAAGGGGAGGGAGACGGAAAACTGTTTTTT
clone_size: few; d_call: NA; j_call: TRBJ1-5; cdr3_length: 13; v_call: TRBV5-1; cdr3_aa: CASSRGEHQPQHF; cdr3_nt: TGCGCCAGCAGCAGGGGAGAGCATCAGCCCCAGCATTTT
clone_size: few; d_call: NA; j_call: TRBJ2-7; cdr3_length: 15; v_call: TRBV20-1; cdr3_aa: CSARGRPPTTYEQYF; cdr3_nt: TGCAGTGCTAGGGGCAGGCCGCCAACTACCTACGAGCAGTACTTC
clone_size: many; d_call: TRBD2; j_call: TRBJ2-1; cdr3_length: 14; v_call: TRBV29-1; cdr3_aa: CSVDRLAVYNEQFF; cdr3_nt: TGCAGCGTAGATCGACTAGCGGTGTACAATGAGCAGTTCTTC
clone_size: NA; d_call: TRBD2; j_call: TRBJ2-3; cdr3_length: 15; v_call: TRBV5-1; cdr3_aa: CASRLTGTNTDTQYF; cdr3_nt: TGCGCCAGCAGATTAACCGGGACTAACACAGATACGCAGTATTTT
clone_size: many; d_call: NA; j_call: TRBJ1-1; cdr3_length: 13; v_call: TRBV5-1; cdr3_aa: CASSLGGAGEAFF; cdr3_nt: TGCGCCAGCAGCTTGGGGGGGGCAGGTGAAGCTTTCTTT
clone_size: NA; d_call: TRBD2; j_call: TRBJ2-7; cdr3_length: 13; v_call: TRBV30; cdr3_aa: CAWATGGAYEQYF; cdr3_nt: TGTGCCTGGGCAACGGGGGGTGCCTACGAGCAGTACTTC
clone_size: NA; d_call: TRBD1; j_call: TRBJ2-1; cdr3_length: 18; v_call: TRBV7-9; cdr3_aa: CASSLVVSRDRGYNEQFF; cdr3_nt: TGTGCCAGCAGCTTAGTTGTATCCCGGGACAGGGGGTACAATGAGCAGTTCTTC
clone_size: many; d_call: NA; j_call: TRBJ1-5; cdr3_length: 20; v_call: TRBV12-3/TRBV12-4; cdr3_aa: CASSFGLPGALYSSNQPQHF; cdr3_nt: TGTGCCAGCAGTTTTGGTTTGCCAGGAGCCCTTTATTCTAGCAATCAGCCCCAGCATTTT
clone_size: many; d_call: TRBD2; j_call: TRBJ2-7; cdr3_length: 16; v_call: TRBV27; cdr3_aa: CASSLSVGRPSYEQYF; cdr3_nt: TGTGCCAGCAGTTTATCTGTCGGGAGGCCCTCCTACGAGCAGTACTTC
clone_size: NA; d_call: NA; j_call: TRBJ2-3; cdr3_length: 15; v_call: TRBV5-4; cdr3_aa: CASSTGQSSTDTQYF; cdr3_nt: TGTGCCAGCAGCACAGGACAGAGCAGCACAGATACGCAGTATTTT
clone_size: many; d_call: NA; j_call: TRBJ2-2; cdr3_length: 13; v_call: TRBV10-1; cdr3_aa: CASSEGSTGELFF; cdr3_nt: TGCGCCAGCAGTGAGGGAAGTACCGGGGAGCTGTTTTTT
clone_size: few; d_call: TRBD2; j_call: TRBJ2-2; cdr3_length: 15; v_call: TRBV7-2; cdr3_aa: CASSLVAGVAGELFF; cdr3_nt: TGTGCCAGCAGCTTAGTTGCGGGAGTGGCCGGGGAGCTGTTTTTT
clone_size: many; d_call: TRBD2; j_call: TRBJ2-3; cdr3_length: 17; v_call: TRBV20-1; cdr3_aa: CSARGLAGVSPTDTQYF; cdr3_nt: TGCAGTGCTAGAGGGCTAGCGGGAGTTTCCCCCACAGATACGCAGTATTTT
clone_size: NA; d_call: NA; j_call: TRBJ2-5; cdr3_length: 15; v_call: TRBV28; cdr3_aa: CASSTAGTQKETQYF; cdr3_nt: TGTGCCAGCAGTACCGCCGGGACACAAAAAGAGACCCAGTACTTC
clone_size: many; d_call: NA; j_call: TRBJ1-1; cdr3_length: 17; v_call: TRBV6-1; cdr3_aa: CASSELQGEFRDTEAFF; cdr3_nt: TGTGCCAGCAGTGAACTCCAGGGAGAGTTTAGGGACACTGAAGCTTTCTTT
clone_size: few; d_call: NA; j_call: TRBJ2-4; cdr3_length: 18; v_call: TRBV3-1; cdr3_aa: CASSQDALGLRNGNIQYF; cdr3_nt: TGTGCCAGCAGCCAAGATGCTCTGGGACTTAGGAATGGAAACATTCAGTACTTC
clone_size: many; d_call: NA; j_call: TRBJ2-1; cdr3_length: 15; v_call: TRBV20-1; cdr3_aa: CSAKRLSGGYNEQFF; cdr3_nt: TGCAGTGCTAAACGACTTTCGGGCGGCTACAATGAGCAGTTCTTC
clone_size: few; d_call: TRBD2; j_call: TRBJ2-3; cdr3_length: 17; v_call: TRBV5-4; cdr3_aa: CASSLPTSGSSTDTQYF; cdr3_nt: TGTGCCAGCAGCTTGCCGACTAGCGGGAGTAGCACAGATACGCAGTATTTT
clone_size: many; d_call: NA; j_call: TRBJ2-3; cdr3_length: 12; v_call: TRBV30; cdr3_aa: CAWSASTDTQYF; cdr3_nt: TGTGCCTGGAGTGCTAGCACAGATACGCAGTATTTT
clone_size: NA; d_call: TRBD2; j_call: TRBJ2-7; cdr3_length: 14; v_call: TRBV28; cdr3_aa: CASSSGGGVHEQYF; cdr3_nt: TGTGCCAGCAGTTCAGGCGGGGGGGTCCACGAGCAGTACTTC
clone_size: many; d_call: NA; j_call: TRBJ2-1; cdr3_length: 16; v_call: TRBV5-1; cdr3_aa: CASSLSSGGQYNEQFF; cdr3_nt: TGCGCCAGCAGCCTGAGTTCGGGGGGACAATACAATGAGCAGTTCTTC
clone_size: many; d_call: NA; j_call: TRBJ1-6; cdr3_length: 16; v_call: TRBV4-1; cdr3_aa: CASSQERGVDNSPLHF; cdr3_nt: TGCGCCAGCAGCCAAGAAAGGGGTGTTGATAATTCACCCCTCCACTTT
clone_size: few; d_call: TRBD2; j_call: TRBJ2-7; cdr3_length: 16; v_call: TRBV7-9; cdr3_aa: CASSSPDSSGTYEQYF; cdr3_nt: TGTGCCAGCAGCTCCCCGGACTCTAGCGGAACCTACGAGCAGTACTTC